This T cell receptor (beta chain) was obtained from a study of beta chain features in type 1 diabetes. Sequenced material consisted of expressed TCRB transcripts (all of the isolated RNA was reverse transcribed). Data came from immunoSEQ multiplex PCR; TCRdb stores just in-frame clones and leaves some out. The data show hundreds of thousands of clones, around an eighth seen once. A note on this clone: Its antigen is currently unknown.

Overall study findings and caveats: HLA effects on TCRB rearrangement stayed unresolved here. A greater similarity of naive, central memory and Treg TCRB repertoires was seen among patients than among healthy donors. Moderate yet significant TCRB CDR3 shortening was seen in Type 1 diabetes patients in all four CD4+ subsets.

The sample consisted of naive CD4+ T cells from blood. This receptor was taken from a man aged 18 to 30 with type 1 diabetes.

CDR3 loop: CSVGNGGVQPQHF. The CDR3 DNA sequence: TGCAGCGTTGGGAATGGGGGTGTCCAGCCCCAGCATTTT. The chain is built from TRBV29-1 and TRBJ1-5; tentative D call: TRBD1 (5 bases). This CDR3 has 13 residues. The V end was cut by 4 bases, the J end by 7 bases, with 14 bases between. Germline CDR1 reads SQVTM; CDR2 reads ANQGSEA.